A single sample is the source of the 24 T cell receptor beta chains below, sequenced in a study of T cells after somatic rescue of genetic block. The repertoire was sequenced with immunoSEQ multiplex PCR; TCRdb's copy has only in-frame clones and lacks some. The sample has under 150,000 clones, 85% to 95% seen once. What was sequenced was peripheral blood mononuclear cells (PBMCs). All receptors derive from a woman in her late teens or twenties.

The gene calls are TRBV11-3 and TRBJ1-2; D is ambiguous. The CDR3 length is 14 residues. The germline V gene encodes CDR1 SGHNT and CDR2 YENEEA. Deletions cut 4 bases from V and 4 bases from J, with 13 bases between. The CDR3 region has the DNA TGTGCCAGCAGCTCAGCGTCGACTACCTATGGCTACACCTTC. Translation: CASSSASTTYGYTF.

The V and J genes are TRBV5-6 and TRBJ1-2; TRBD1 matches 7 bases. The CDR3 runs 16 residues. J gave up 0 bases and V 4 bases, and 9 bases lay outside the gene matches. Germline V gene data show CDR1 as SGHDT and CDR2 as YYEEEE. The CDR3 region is CASSPGQAGPNYGYTF. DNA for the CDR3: TGTGCCAGCAGCCCTGGACAGGCGGGTCCTAACTATGGCTACACCTTC. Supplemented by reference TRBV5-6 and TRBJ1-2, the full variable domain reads DAGVTQSPTHLIKTRGQQVTLRCSPKSGHDTVSWYQQALGQGPQFIFQYYEEEERQRGNFPDRFSGHQFPNYSSELNVNALLLGDSALYLCASSPGQAGPNYGYTFGSGTRLTVV.

CDR3 nucleotide sequence: TGTGCCAGCAGTCCCCTTAACAGTCGGACTGAAGCTTTCTTT. It translates to CASSPLNSRTEAFF. The genes are TRBV6-1 and TRBJ1-1; D is unclear. Germline-derived CDR1 and CDR2 are MNHNS and SASEGT. The CDR3 consists of 14 residues. The V end lost 5 bases, the J end lost 5 bases, and 15 bases lay between the germline ends.

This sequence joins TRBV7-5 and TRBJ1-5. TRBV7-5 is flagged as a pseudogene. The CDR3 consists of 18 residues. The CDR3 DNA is TGTGTCAGAAGCTTAATGGTGGCAACGGGCTATAGCAATCAGCCCCAGCATTTT. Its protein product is CVRSLMVATGYSNQPQHF.

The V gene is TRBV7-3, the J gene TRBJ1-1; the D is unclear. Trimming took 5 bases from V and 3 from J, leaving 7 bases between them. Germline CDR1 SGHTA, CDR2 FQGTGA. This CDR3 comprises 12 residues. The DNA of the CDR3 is TGTGCCAGCAGCGGTAGTGACACTGAAGCTTTCTTT. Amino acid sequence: CASSGSDTEAFF.

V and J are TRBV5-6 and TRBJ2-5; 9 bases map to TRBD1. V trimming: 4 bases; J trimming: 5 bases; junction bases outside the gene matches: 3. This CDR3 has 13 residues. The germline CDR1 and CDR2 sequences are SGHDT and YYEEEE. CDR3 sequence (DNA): TGTGCCAGCAGCCTGACAGGGGGGGAGACCCAGTACTTC. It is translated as CASSLTGGETQYF.

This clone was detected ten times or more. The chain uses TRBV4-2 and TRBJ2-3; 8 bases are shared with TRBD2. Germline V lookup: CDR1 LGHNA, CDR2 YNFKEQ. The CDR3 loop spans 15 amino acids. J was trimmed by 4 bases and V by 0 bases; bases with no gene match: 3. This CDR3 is CASSQDRGGPDTQYF. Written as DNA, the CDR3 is TGTGCCAGCAGCCAAGATCGGGGGGGCCCAGATACGCAGTATTTT.

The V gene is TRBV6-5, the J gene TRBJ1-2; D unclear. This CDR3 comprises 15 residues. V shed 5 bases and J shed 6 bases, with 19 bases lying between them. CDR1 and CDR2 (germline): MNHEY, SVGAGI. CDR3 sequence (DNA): TGTGCCAGCAGTCCAGACGGGAAGAGAGAGAATGGCTACACCTTC. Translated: CASSPDGKRENGYTF.

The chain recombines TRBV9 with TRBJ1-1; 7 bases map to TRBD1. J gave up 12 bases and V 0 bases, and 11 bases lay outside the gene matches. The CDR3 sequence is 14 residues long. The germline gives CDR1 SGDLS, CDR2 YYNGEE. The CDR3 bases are TGTGCCAGCAGCGTAGCTACGGGACAGCAGGAAACTTTCTTT. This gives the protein CASSVATGQQETFF.

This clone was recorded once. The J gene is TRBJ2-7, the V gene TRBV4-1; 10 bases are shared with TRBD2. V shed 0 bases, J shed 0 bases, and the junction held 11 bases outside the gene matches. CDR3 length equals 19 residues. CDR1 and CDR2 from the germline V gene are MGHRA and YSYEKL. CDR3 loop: CASSQDGVAGGHSSYEQYF. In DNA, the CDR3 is TGCGCCAGCAGCCAAGATGGAGTAGCGGGGGGACATAGCTCCTACGAGCAGTACTTC.

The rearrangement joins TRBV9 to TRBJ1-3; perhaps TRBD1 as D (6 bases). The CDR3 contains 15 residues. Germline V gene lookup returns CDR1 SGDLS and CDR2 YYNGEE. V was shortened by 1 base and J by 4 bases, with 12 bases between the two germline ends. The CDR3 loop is CASSVLAQGGNTIYF. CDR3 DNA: TGTGCCAGCAGCGTATTAGCCCAGGGGGGAAACACCATATATTTT.

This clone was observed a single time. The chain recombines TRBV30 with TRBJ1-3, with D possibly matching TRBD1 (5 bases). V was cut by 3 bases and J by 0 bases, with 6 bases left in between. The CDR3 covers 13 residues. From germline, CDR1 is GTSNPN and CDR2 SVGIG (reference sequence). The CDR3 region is CAWSGTSGNTIYF. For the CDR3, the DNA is TGTGCCTGGAGCGGGACCTCTGGAAACACCATATATTTT.

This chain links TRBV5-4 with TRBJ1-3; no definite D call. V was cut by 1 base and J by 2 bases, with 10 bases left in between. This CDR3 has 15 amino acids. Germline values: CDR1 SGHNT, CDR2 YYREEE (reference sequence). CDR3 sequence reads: CASSLKGAAGNTIYF. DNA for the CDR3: TGTGCCAGCAGCTTGAAGGGAGCGGCTGGAAACACCATATATTTT.

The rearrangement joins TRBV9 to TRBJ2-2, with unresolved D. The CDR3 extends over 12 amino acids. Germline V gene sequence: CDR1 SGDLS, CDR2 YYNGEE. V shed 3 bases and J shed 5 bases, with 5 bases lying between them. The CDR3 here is CASSGTTGELFF. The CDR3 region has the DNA TGTGCCAGCAGCGGAACTACCGGGGAGCTGTTTTTT.

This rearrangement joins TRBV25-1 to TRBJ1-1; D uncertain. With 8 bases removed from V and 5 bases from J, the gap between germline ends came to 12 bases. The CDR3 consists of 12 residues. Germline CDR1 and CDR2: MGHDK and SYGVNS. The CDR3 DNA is TGTGCCAGCGGAGATCTGCGTACTGAAGCTTTCTTT. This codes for CASGDLRTEAFF.

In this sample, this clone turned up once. The CDR3 sequence: CASGGTGINSPLHF. The CDR3 DNA sequence: TGTGCCAGCGGGGGGACAGGGATTAATTCACCCCTCCACTTT. The V and J genes are TRBV25-1 and TRBJ1-6; 9 bases are a match to TRBD1. Losses at the gene ends were 8 bases for V and 6 bases for J; bases not matched to a gene: 5. Germline V gives CDR1 MGHDK, CDR2 SYGVNS. The CDR3 covers 14 residues. Complete variable domain (other parts from reference TRBV25-1 and TRBJ1-6): EADIYQTPRYLVIGTGKKITLECSQTMGHDKMYWYQQDPGMELHLIHYSYGVNSTEKGDLSSESTVSRIRTEHFPLTLESARPSHTSQYLCASGGTGINSPLHFGNGTRLTVT.

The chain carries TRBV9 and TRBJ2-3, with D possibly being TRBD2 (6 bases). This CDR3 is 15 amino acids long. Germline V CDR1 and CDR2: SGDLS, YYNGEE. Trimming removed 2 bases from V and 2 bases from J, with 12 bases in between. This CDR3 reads CASSVGGAITDTQYF. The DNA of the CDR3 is TGTGCCAGCAGCGTCGGAGGGGCCATCACAGATACGCAGTATTTT.

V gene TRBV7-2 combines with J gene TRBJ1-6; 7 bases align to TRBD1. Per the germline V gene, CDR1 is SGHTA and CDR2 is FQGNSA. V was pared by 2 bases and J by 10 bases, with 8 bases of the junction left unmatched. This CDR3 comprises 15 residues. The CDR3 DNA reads TGTGCCAGCAGCTTAAATCCAGGGGGTGGGTCACCCCTCCACTTT. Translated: CASSLNPGGGSPLHF.

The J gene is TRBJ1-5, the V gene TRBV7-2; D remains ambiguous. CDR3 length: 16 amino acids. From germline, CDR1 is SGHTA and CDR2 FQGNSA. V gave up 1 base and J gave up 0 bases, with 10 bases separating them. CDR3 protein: CASSLVPGVSNQPQHF. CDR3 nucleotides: TGTGCCAGCAGCTTAGTTCCCGGGGTTAGCAATCAGCCCCAGCATTTT.

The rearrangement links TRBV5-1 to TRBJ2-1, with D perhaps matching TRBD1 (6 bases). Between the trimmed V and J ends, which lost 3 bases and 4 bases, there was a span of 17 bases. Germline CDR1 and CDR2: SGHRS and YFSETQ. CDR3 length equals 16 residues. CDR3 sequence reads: CASSSDTRDTYNEQFF. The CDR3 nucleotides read TGCGCCAGCAGCTCCGACACCCGGGACACATACAATGAGCAGTTCTTC.

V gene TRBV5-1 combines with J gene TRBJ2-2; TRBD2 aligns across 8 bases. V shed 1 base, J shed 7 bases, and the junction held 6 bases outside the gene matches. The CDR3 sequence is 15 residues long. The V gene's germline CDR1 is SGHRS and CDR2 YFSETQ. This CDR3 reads CASSLTSGLLGELFF. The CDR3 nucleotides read TGCGCCAGCAGCTTGACTAGCGGTCTCCTCGGGGAGCTGTTTTTT.

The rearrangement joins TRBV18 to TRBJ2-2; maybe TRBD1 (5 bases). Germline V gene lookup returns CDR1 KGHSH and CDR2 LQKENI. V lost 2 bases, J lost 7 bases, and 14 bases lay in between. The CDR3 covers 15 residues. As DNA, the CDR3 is TGTGCCAGCTCACCATCACGACAGCCTAACGGGGAGCTGTTTTTT. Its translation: CASSPSRQPNGELFF.

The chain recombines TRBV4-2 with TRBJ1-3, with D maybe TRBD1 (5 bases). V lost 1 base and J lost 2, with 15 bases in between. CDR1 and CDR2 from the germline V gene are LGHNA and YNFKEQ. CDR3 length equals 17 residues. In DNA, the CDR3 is TGTGCCAGCAGCCAAGCCGACAGCCTAGGAGCTGGAAACACCATATATTTT. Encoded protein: CASSQADSLGAGNTIYF.

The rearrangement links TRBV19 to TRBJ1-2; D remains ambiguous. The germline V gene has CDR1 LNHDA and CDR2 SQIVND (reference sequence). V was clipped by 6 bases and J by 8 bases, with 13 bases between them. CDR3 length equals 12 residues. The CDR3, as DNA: TGTGCCAGTAGCATCCGGGGATCCGGCTACACCTTC. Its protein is CASSIRGSGYTF.